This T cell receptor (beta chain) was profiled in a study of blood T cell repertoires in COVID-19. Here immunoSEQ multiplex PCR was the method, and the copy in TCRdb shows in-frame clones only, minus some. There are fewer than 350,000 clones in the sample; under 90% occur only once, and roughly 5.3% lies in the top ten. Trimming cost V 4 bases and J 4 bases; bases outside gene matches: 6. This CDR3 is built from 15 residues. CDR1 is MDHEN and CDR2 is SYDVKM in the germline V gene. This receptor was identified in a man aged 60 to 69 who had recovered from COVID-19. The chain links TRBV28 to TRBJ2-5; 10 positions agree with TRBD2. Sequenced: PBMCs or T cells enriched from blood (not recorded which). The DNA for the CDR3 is TGTGCCAGCAGTTCCTCGGGACTAGCGAGAGAGACCCAGTACTTC. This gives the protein CASSSSGLARETQYF. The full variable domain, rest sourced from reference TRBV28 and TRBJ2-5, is DVKVTQSSRYLVKRTGEKVFLECVQDMDHENMFWYRQDPGLGLRLIYFSYDVKMKEKGDIPEGYSVSREKKERFSLILESASTNQTSMYLCASSSSGLARETQYFGPGTRLLVL.